The present T cell receptor beta chain was sequenced within a study of T cells expressing NK-cell markers. Whole-study findings and limits: In a group of 5 or 6 donors, dominant NKG2C+ clonotypes represented roughly 1.0-8% of CD8+ T cells.

TCRdb reprocessed the 5' RACE reads and reports one entry per CDR3 protein, with no DNA. The specimen's table records about 260,000 distinct CDR3 sequences. As regards this clonotype: Its cognate antigen is unknown.

The sample taken for sequencing was blood T cells: a sorted CD56 or NKG2C T cell subset, CD4+ or CD8+ T cells, or bulk PBMC T cells (not recorded which). The clonotype was recovered from a woman aged 18-69 years in good health.

The CDR3 is CASRPGGSNYGYTF. This chain connects TRBV12-3 or TRBV12-4 to TRBJ1-2; TCRdb selects TRBD1, and the lack of DNA leaves this call unchecked. CDR3 length equals 14 residues.